One and the same sample provided the 27 T cell receptor beta chains below, sequenced in a study of blood T cell repertoires in COVID-19. Assay used: immunoSEQ multiplex PCR; TCRdb lists only in-frame clones, some missing. This table has about 200,000 clones, roughly 80% appearing once. Sequenced sample: peripheral blood. These receptors all come from a man over 45 who had recovered from COVID-19.

The V gene is TRBV7-9, the J gene TRBJ1-6, with D perhaps TRBD1 (5 bases). The germline V gene encodes CDR1 SEHNR and CDR2 FQNEAQ (reference sequence). V dropped 1 base and J dropped 1 base, with 11 bases sitting between them. CDR3 length equals 17 residues. The CDR3 region has the DNA TGTGCCAGCAGCTTAGACGTAGGGGTGTCCTATAATTCACCCCTCCACTTT. Amino acid sequence: CASSLDVGVSYNSPLHF.

The chain has TRBV9 and TRBJ2-3, with D possibly matching TRBD1 (6 bases). The CDR3 spans 16 residues. Germline-derived CDR1 and CDR2 are SGDLS and YYNGEE. V was shortened by 1 base and J by 1 base, with 13 bases between the two germline ends. The CDR3: CASSVLGASGTDTQYF. CDR3 coding DNA: TGTGCCAGCAGCGTACTGGGGGCTTCGGGCACAGATACGCAGTATTTT.

The gene calls are TRBV29-1 and TRBJ1-2, with D possibly matching TRBD1 (6 bases). This CDR3 region has 14 residues. CDR1 and CDR2 (germline): SQVTM, ANQGSEA. Trimming took off 1 base at V and 0 bases at J, with 9 bases between the two ends. The DNA for the CDR3 is TGCAGCGTTGAAGCACAGGGTACTAACTATGGCTACACCTTC. It translates to CSVEAQGTNYGYTF.

The CDR3 DNA follows: TGCGCCAGCAGCCAAGAAACTTCGGGGACAGCCTACGAGCAGTACTTC. Its protein is CASSQETSGTAYEQYF. This chain connects TRBV4-1 to TRBJ2-7; TRBD1 matches at 7 bases. This CDR3 region has 16 residues. CDR1 is MGHRA and CDR2 is YSYEKL in the germline V gene. Trimming cost V 0 bases and J 2 bases; bases outside gene matches: 7.

The rearrangement uses TRBV13 and TRBJ2-7; 7 bases line up with TRBD1. CDR1 PRHDT and CDR2 FYEKMQ come from the germline V gene (reference sequence). V was clipped by 5 bases and J by 9 bases; unmatched bases: 13. The CDR3 is 14 amino acids. This CDR3 is CASSRDRARSGQYF. The CDR3 DNA sequence: TGTGCCAGCAGCCGCGACAGGGCTAGATCCGGGCAGTACTTC.

The rearrangement joins TRBV6-5 to TRBJ2-1, with 7 bases aligning to TRBD1. The CDR3 is made up of 16 amino acids. V was pared by 4 bases and J by 3 bases, with 9 bases of the junction left unmatched. CDR1 is MNHEY and CDR2 is SVGAGI in the germline V gene. CDR3 nucleotide sequence: TGTGCCAGCAGTTCGGTACAGGGGAGCATCTACAATGAGCAGTTCTTC. The encoded protein is CASSSVQGSIYNEQFF.

V and J are TRBV7-2 and TRBJ2-5, with D possibly matching TRBD2 (5 bases). The length of the CDR3 is 12 residues. Germline V CDR1 and CDR2: SGHTA, FQGNSA. The ends were cut back, 4 bases at V and 6 bases at J, with 9 bases in the middle. CDR3 nucleotide sequence: TGTGCCAGCAGCTCCGTCGGGAAGACCCAGTACTTC. Translated: CASSSVGKTQYF.

This clone was seen a handful of times. The chain has TRBV18 and TRBJ2-2; the D gene is possibly TRBD1 (6 bases). CDR1 is KGHSH and CDR2 is LQKENI in the germline V gene. This CDR3 comprises 15 residues. Trimming shortened V by 4 bases and J by 0 bases, and 9 bases separated the two germline ends. CDR3 DNA sequence: TGTGCCAGCTCACTAGACAGGTCGAACACCGGGGAGCTGTTTTTT. Protein sequence: CASSLDRSNTGELFF.

The rearrangement links TRBV18 to TRBJ2-3; 7 bases map to TRBD1. Germline values: CDR1 KGHSH, CDR2 LQKENI. CDR3 length: 15 residues. The ends lost 2 bases at V and 9 bases at J; junction bases unmatched: 11. DNA of the CDR3: TGTGCCAGCTCACCAACCGGGACAGAGGAAGGGACGCAGTATTTT. This sequence encodes CASSPTGTEEGTQYF.

This clone is a singleton in its sample. The J gene is TRBJ1-1, the V gene TRBV28; unclear D gene. The CDR3 consists of 14 residues. The germline CDR1 and CDR2 sequences are MDHEN and SYDVKM. V dropped 5 bases and J dropped 1 base, with 11 bases sitting between them. The CDR3 DNA reads as TGTGCCAGCAGTCGGAGCGGGAGGAACACTGAAGCTTTCTTT. Protein: CASSRSGRNTEAFF. Full variable domain (remainder filled in from reference TRBV28 and TRBJ1-1): DVKVTQSSRYLVKRTGEKVFLECVQDMDHENMFWYRQDPGLGLRLIYFSYDVKMKEKGDIPEGYSVSREKKERFSLILESASTNQTSMYLCASSRSGRNTEAFFGQGTRLTVV.

The chain couples TRBV20-1 to TRBJ1-4; D gene ambiguous. The CDR3 sequence is 11 residues long. Germline values: CDR1 DFQATT, CDR2 SNEGSKA (reference sequence). V lost 8 bases, J lost 8 bases, and 12 bases lay in between. This CDR3 is CSSKSAEKLFF. For the CDR3, the DNA is TGCAGTAGTAAGAGTGCCGAAAAACTGTTTTTT.

The chain carries TRBV4-1 and TRBJ2-5; possible D gene TRBD1, 6 bases. The CDR3 is made up of 21 amino acids. Germline V CDR1 and CDR2: MGHRA, YSYEKL. The V and J ends lost 1 base and 2 bases respectively, with 29 bases between them. The CDR3 DNA is TGCGCCAGCAGCCAAGCGTCCTTTACCCGGGAAGGGGGTAGAGGGCAAGAGACCCAGTACTTC. This codes for CASSQASFTREGGRGQETQYF.

The chain has TRBV3-1 (or the pseudogene TRBV3-2) and TRBJ2-1; 8 nucleotides match TRBD2. V gave up 0 bases and J gave up 8 bases; unmatched junction bases: 12. Germline CDR1 reads LGHDT; CDR2 reads YNNKEL (reference sequence). The CDR3 has 17 amino acids. The CDR3 sequence is CASSQDPREAPRDEQFF. In nucleotides, the CDR3 is TGTGCCAGCAGCCAAGATCCGCGGGAGGCCCCTAGGGATGAGCAGTTCTTC.

The V call is TRBV20-1, the J call TRBJ1-5; D is unresolved. CDR1 is DFQATT and CDR2 is SNEGSKA in the germline V gene (reference sequence). Trimming removed 3 bases at V and 8 bases at J, with 23 bases between. This CDR3 spans 16 amino acids. This CDR3 is CSASSFAAARGEPQHF. Written as DNA, the CDR3 is TGCAGTGCTAGTTCTTTTGCGGCCGCCCGAGGAGAGCCCCAGCATTTT.

The gene calls are TRBV9 and TRBJ1-2; D might be TRBD1 (5 bases). The V end lost 0 bases, the J end lost 3 bases, and 9 bases lay between the germline ends. Germline CDR1 reads SGDLS; CDR2 reads YYNGEE. The CDR3 spans 14 residues. The CDR3 coding sequence is TGTGCCAGCAGCGTAGATGTGACAGACTATGGCTACACCTTC. The encoded protein is CASSVDVTDYGYTF.

The J gene is TRBJ1-2, the V gene TRBV27; D is possibly TRBD1 (6 bases). The CDR3 covers 13 residues. The V gene lost 5 bases and the J gene lost 7 bases, with 14 bases spanning the gap. In germline, CDR1 is MNHEY, CDR2 SMNVEV (reference sequence). CDR3 nucleotide sequence: TGTGCCAGCAGTGACCCAACAGGGAGTGGCTACACCTTC. This sequence encodes CASSDPTGSGYTF.

This clone showed up just once. The rearrangement joins TRBV27 to TRBJ2-1, with 14 bases that match TRBD2. This CDR3 has 17 amino acids. Germline CDR1 MNHEY, CDR2 SMNVEV (reference sequence). V was clipped by 5 bases and J by 4 bases; unmatched bases: 7. CDR3 sequence: CASSPPRTSGRYNEQFF. DNA for the CDR3: TGTGCCAGCAGTCCCCCTAGGACTAGCGGGAGGTACAATGAGCAGTTCTTC.

This clone was picked up one time. The chain couples TRBV15 to TRBJ2-3, with D possibly TRBD2 on 9 matching bases. The V gene's germline CDR1 is LNHNV and CDR2 YYDKDF (reference sequence). Trimming took 0 bases from V and 0 from J, leaving 22 bases between them. This CDR3 region has 20 residues. CDR3 sequence: CATSRELAGRTGTSTDTQYF. The DNA of the CDR3 is TGTGCCACCAGCAGAGAGCTAGCGGGACGGACAGGGACTAGCACAGATACGCAGTATTTT.

The chain links TRBV9 to TRBJ2-2, with TRBD2 matching 7 bases. The germline gives CDR1 SGDLS, CDR2 YYNGEE. The CDR3 consists of 16 residues. The J segment lost 2 bases and the V segment lost 4 bases, leaving 8 bases of the junction unmatched. In DNA form, the CDR3 reads TGTGCCAGCAGCCCCCGACTAGCCGCCAACACCGGGGAGCTGTTTTTT. Its translation: CASSPRLAANTGELFF.

This clone came up a few times. The chain is built from TRBV30 and TRBJ2-5; 9 positions match TRBD2. The germline V gene has CDR1 GTSNPN and CDR2 SVGIG (reference sequence). The CDR3 length is 16 residues. The J segment lost 0 bases and the V segment lost 7 bases, leaving 12 bases of the junction unmatched. This chain's CDR3 is CAFRLAELSYQETQYF. In nucleotides, the CDR3 is TGTGCCTTTAGACTAGCGGAACTCTCTTACCAAGAGACCCAGTACTTC.

V gene TRBV5-4 combines with J gene TRBJ2-5; 8 positions agree with TRBD2. Unmatched junction bases numbered 12, after V lost 3 bases and J lost 5 bases. Germline assignment: CDR1 SGHNT and CDR2 YYREEE (reference sequence). The CDR3 is 16 amino acids. In DNA, the CDR3 is TGTGCCAGCAGCTCCGACTCCGGACTAGCTCGGGAGACCCAGTACTTC. This codes for CASSSDSGLARETQYF.

The chain carries TRBV28 and TRBJ1-4, with unresolved D. The CDR3 spans 14 residues. From germline, CDR1 is MDHEN and CDR2 SYDVKM. V dropped 8 bases and J dropped 8 bases, with 18 bases sitting between them. CDR3 sequence: CASAGSPEREKLFF. The DNA of the CDR3 is TGTGCCAGCGCGGGAAGTCCAGAGAGGGAAAAACTGTTTTTT.

The chain is built from TRBV5-4 and TRBJ2-5; TRBD2 matches at 8 bases. After removal of 4 bases from V and 3 bases from J, the junction contained 2 bases not matched to a gene. CDR3 length: 13 amino acids. Germline V CDR1 and CDR2: SGHNT, YYREEE (reference sequence). This CDR3 reads CASSPGLEETQYF. CDR3 nucleotides: TGTGCCAGCAGCCCGGGACTAGAAGAGACCCAGTACTTC.

The gene calls are TRBV29-1 and TRBJ2-1; D is unresolved. Germline V CDR1 and CDR2: SQVTM, ANQGSEA. CDR3 size: 11 residues. V lost 6 bases and J lost 5, with 8 bases in between. CDR3 sequence reads: CSVRSNNEQFF. In DNA form, the CDR3 reads TGCAGCGTGCGCTCTAACAATGAGCAGTTCTTC.

The rearrangement uses TRBV4-3 and TRBJ2-1; 9 bases fit TRBD2. Germline values: CDR1 LGHNA, CDR2 YSLEER. CDR3 size: 16 residues. Unmatched junction bases numbered 6, after V lost 2 bases and J lost 4 bases. This chain's CDR3 is CASSQTGLAQYNEQFF. DNA of the CDR3: TGCGCCAGCAGCCAAACAGGACTAGCGCAGTACAATGAGCAGTTCTTC.

V usage is TRBV3-1 (or the pseudogene TRBV3-2) and J usage is TRBJ2-1; D is unclear. Germline V gene lookup returns CDR1 LGHDT and CDR2 YNNKEL (reference sequence). The CDR3 is made up of 19 amino acids. V was cut by 0 bases and J by 3 bases, with 21 bases left in between. CDR3 in amino acids: CASSQDQDVAELDYNEQFF. DNA of the CDR3: TGTGCCAGCAGCCAAGATCAAGATGTCGCGGAACTCGACTACAATGAGCAGTTCTTC.

The J gene is TRBJ2-1, the V gene TRBV3-1 (or the pseudogene TRBV3-2); D perhaps matches TRBD2 (6 bases). Trimming left V 4 bases short and J 7 bases short, with 20 bases between. The CDR3 sequence is 16 residues long. Germline CDR1 LGHDT, CDR2 YNNKEL (reference sequence). The CDR3 sequence: CASSRGVSSGLNEQFF. In nucleotides, the CDR3 is TGTGCCAGCAGCCGAGGGGTTAGTAGCGGACTAAATGAGCAGTTCTTC.